The sample holds many counts of the clone carrying this T cell receptor beta chain. The antigen is not known. The data were taken from a study of T cells in Graves' hyperthyroidism and ophthalmopathy. The study, taken as a whole, reports: The model made its ophthalmopathy prediction, and onset followed a median around six months later. Expanded thyroid clonotypes (above 0.001) were mostly also found in blood.

Patients aged 18 to 65 with hyperthyroidism were newly diagnosed, with duration under 2 months. It was 10 ml of fresh peripheral blood that supplied the PBMCs. The junction had 12 bases not matched to a gene; V was cut back by 0 bases and J by 4 bases. Looked up from germline, CDR1 is SGHNT and CDR2 is YENEEA. CDR3 length: 18 residues. Amplified TCR beta CDR3 regions came from RNA transcripts. Primed by the HTBI set, a first-round RT-PCR was run on the TCR CDR3. Via MiXCR, TCRdb re-called the multiplex PCR reads, giving one row per CDR3 protein. The repertoire holds 500,000 to 700,000 distinct CDR3 sequences, with 15% to 20% as singletons.

This receptor was identified in a woman between 18 and 29 years old with Graves' hyperthyroidism. V is TRBV11-3 and J is TRBJ1-1; 9 bases agree with TRBD1. The sample consisted of blood. CDR3: CASSLDQPLGQGSTEAFF. The CDR3 bases are TGTGCCAGCAGCTTAGATCAGCCCTTGGGACAGGGAAGCACTGAAGCTTTCTTT. The variable domain in full, completed from reference TRBV11-3 and TRBJ1-1, reads EAGVVQSPRYKIIEKKQPVAFWCNPISGHNTLYWYLQNLGQGPELLIRYENEEAVDDSQLPKDRFSAERLKGVDSTLKIQPAELGDSAVYLCASSLDQPLGQGSTEAFFGQGTRLTVV.